Listed here are 23 T cell receptor beta chains from one sample, sequenced in a study of shared clonotypes between healthy human individuals. Here immunoSEQ multiplex PCR was the method, and the copy in TCRdb shows in-frame clones only, minus some. The sample records fewer than 130,000 clones, roughly 66% being singletons. The sample comprised memory CD8+ T cells sorted from blood. The subset denotes: CD45RO+ cells pooled with CCR7-negative TemRA cells. The receptors were gathered from a woman in her twenties or thirties in good health.

The chain has TRBV28 and TRBJ1-4; tentatively, D is TRBD1 (6 bases). The CDR3 totals 16 residues. In germline, CDR1 is MDHEN, CDR2 SYDVKM. V lost 5 bases to trimming and J lost 8 bases, with 21 bases between them. The CDR3 coding sequence is TGTGCCAGCAGTGGAGATTTGGACAGTCAGTTCGAAAAACTGTTTTTT. The encoded protein is CASSGDLDSQFEKLFF.

V gene TRBV2 combines with J gene TRBJ1-6; D perhaps matches TRBD1 (6 bases). Per the germline V gene, CDR1 is SNHLY and CDR2 is FYNNEI. The CDR3 extends over 16 amino acids. Trimming pared 3 bases from V and 6 bases from J, leaving 15 bases between. The CDR3: CASSETTGTPNSPLHF. The CDR3 DNA follows: TGTGCCAGCAGTGAGACAACCGGGACACCTAATTCACCCCTCCACTTT.

This chain links TRBV13 with TRBJ2-7; D is possibly TRBD2 (6 bases). CDR1 PRHDT and CDR2 FYEKMQ come from the germline V gene (reference sequence). V was shortened by 5 bases and J by 3 bases, with 14 bases between the two germline ends. This CDR3 has 14 amino acids. The CDR3 loop is CASSAGRTHYEQYF. CDR3 coding DNA: TGTGCCAGCAGCGCGGGACGGACCCACTACGAGCAGTACTTC.

This clone has more than one count but fewer than ten. This rearrangement joins TRBV14 to TRBJ1-2, with TRBD1 identical over 7 bases. The CDR3 contains 13 residues. Germline CDR1 is SGHDN and CDR2 is FVKESK. V trimming: 3 bases; J trimming: 8 bases; junction bases outside the gene matches: 6. The CDR3 DNA reads TGTGCCAGCAGCCAGACAGGGTTCTTCGGCTACACCTTC. Translated: CASSQTGFFGYTF.

As to this clone: Other DNA sequences in the sample encode the same CDR3. This rearrangement joins TRBV7-9 to TRBJ2-3, with TRBD2 as a possible D gene (6 bases). V lost 5 bases, J lost 0 bases, and 12 bases lay in between. This CDR3 has 15 amino acids. Per germline, CDR1 SEHNR and CDR2 FQNEAQ (reference sequence). The CDR3 is CASSPPGVSTDTQYF. CDR3 in DNA: TGTGCCAGCAGCCCCCCGGGGGTGAGCACAGATACGCAGTATTTT.

V gene TRBV5-1 combines with J gene TRBJ2-7; D is uncertain. The V end lost 0 bases, the J end lost 7 bases, and 8 bases lay between the germline ends. CDR3 size: 12 residues. Germline V gene sequence: CDR1 SGHRS, CDR2 YFSETQ. The DNA for the CDR3 is TGCGCCAGCAGCTTGGCCGGTTGGGAGCAGTACTTC. Amino acids: CASSLAGWEQYF.

This clone has only a few counts. The chain has TRBV7-9 and TRBJ2-7, with 13 bases matching TRBD2. This CDR3 contains 15 residues. Germline-derived CDR1 and CDR2 are SEHNR and FQNEAQ (reference sequence). The J segment lost 3 bases and the V segment lost 5 bases, leaving 4 bases of the junction unmatched. The CDR3 region is CASSIGTSGNYEQYF. The CDR3 coding sequence is TGTGCCAGCAGCATTGGGACTAGCGGGAACTACGAGCAGTACTTC.

The chain couples TRBV5-8 to TRBJ2-1; D is unresolved. This CDR3 spans 15 amino acids. Deletions cut 1 base from V and 2 bases from J, with 10 bases between. CDR1 and CDR2 from the germline V gene are SGHTS and YDEGEE. The DNA of the CDR3 is TGTGCCAGCAGCTTGCCGGCTTCCCCCTACAATGAGCAGTTCTTC. It is translated as CASSLPASPYNEQFF. The complete variable domain, with remaining parts taken from reference TRBV5-8 and TRBJ2-1, reads EAGVTQSPTHLIKTRGQQATLRCSPISGHTSVYWYQQALGLGLQFLLWYDEGEERNRGNFPPRFSGRQFPNYSSELNVNALELEDSALYLCASSLPASPYNEQFFGPGTRLTVL.

In its sample, this clone was seen a few times. The chain employs TRBV2 and TRBJ1-1; weak D call: TRBD1 (6 bases). Germline V lookup: CDR1 SNHLY, CDR2 FYNNEI. This CDR3 region has 13 residues. V was pared by 4 bases and J by 4 bases, with 10 bases between. CDR3: CASSVGGSTEAFF. The CDR3 coding sequence is TGTGCCAGCAGTGTAGGGGGGAGCACTGAAGCTTTCTTT.

The V gene is TRBV7-8, the J gene TRBJ2-3; 9 bases are a match to TRBD1. V shed 6 bases, J shed 3 bases, and the junction held 7 bases outside the gene matches. This CDR3 is built from 15 residues. Germline V lookup: CDR1 SGHVS, CDR2 FQNEAQ. The CDR3 spells CASRKGQGTTDTQYF. The CDR3 region has the DNA TGTGCCAGCAGGAAGGGACAGGGAACGACAGATACGCAGTATTTT. Together with reference TRBV7-8 and TRBJ2-3, the CDR3 gives the full variable domain: GAGVSQSPRYKVAKRGQDVALRCDPISGHVSLFWYQQALGQGPEFLTYFQNEAQLDKSGLPSDRFFAERPEGSVSTLKIQRTQQEDSAVYLCASRKGQGTTDTQYFGPGTRLTVL.

The gene calls are TRBV30 and TRBJ2-7; TRBD2 matches at 10 bases. CDR3 length: 14 amino acids. In germline, CDR1 is GTSNPN, CDR2 SVGIG (reference sequence). After removal of 7 bases from V and 0 bases from J, the junction contained 6 bases not matched to a gene. The CDR3 region has the DNA TGTGCCTTCCTTAGCGGGAGGAGCTCCTACGAGCAGTACTTC. This sequence encodes CAFLSGRSSYEQYF.

This clone showed up just a few times. The CDR3 DNA follows: TGTGCCAGCAGTGAACGGCCCGAGCAGTTCTTC. Translation: CASSERPEQFF. The chain uses TRBV2 and TRBJ2-1; D remains unclear. Germline CDR1 is SNHLY and CDR2 is FYNNEI. The CDR3 consists of 11 residues. Deletions cut 2 bases from V and 10 bases from J, with 6 bases between.

The chain has TRBV2 and TRBJ1-3, with a possible D match to TRBD1 (5 bases). The germline gives CDR1 SNHLY, CDR2 FYNNEI. The germline V and J ends were trimmed by 6 bases and 0 bases, with 9 bases remaining between them. CDR3 length: 14 amino acids. CDR3: CASRLDSSGNTIYF. The DNA for the CDR3 is TGTGCCAGCAGGTTAGACAGCTCTGGAAACACCATATATTTT.

This clone was counted between two and nine times. The chain joins TRBV6-5 to TRBJ2-7, with TRBD1 identical over 8 bases. Germline CDR1 and CDR2: MNHEY and SVGAGI. The CDR3 has 14 residues. Trimming took 10 bases from V and 2 from J; bases not matched to a gene: 10. The CDR3 coding sequence is TGTGCCACTAGGGGGACAGGCAAAACCTACGAGCAGTACTTC. This sequence encodes CATRGTGKTYEQYF.

DNA of the CDR3: TGTGCCAGCAGCTTGGATAATGTTGAAGCTTTCTTT. As protein: CASSLDNVEAFF. V gene TRBV5-6 combines with J gene TRBJ1-1; the D is unclear. V dropped 0 bases and J dropped 7 bases, with 7 bases sitting between them. Germline-derived CDR1 and CDR2 are SGHDT and YYEEEE. CDR3 length: 12 residues.

This rearrangement joins TRBV6-1 to TRBJ2-7; 8 nucleotides match TRBD1. Germline V gives CDR1 MNHNS, CDR2 SASEGT. This CDR3 is 13 amino acids long. With 6 bases clipped from V and 4 bases from J, the junction kept 5 bases outside the gene matches. The DNA for the CDR3 is TGTGCCAGCAGGGAGACAGGGGAGTACGAGCAGTACTTC. Amino acids: CASRETGEYEQYF.

This clone was seen a single time. Because the CDR3's place on the DNA is in doubt, the DNA is left out and the CDR3 is given as listed by TCRdb. The chain is built from TRBV28 and TRBJ1-2. The CDR3 contains 14 residues when both ends are counted. Germline V gene sequence: CDR1 MDHEN, CDR2 SYDVKM. CDR3 loop: CASSSSGETYGYTF.

The V and J genes are TRBV28 and TRBJ2-4; D remains unclear. Germline assignment: CDR1 MDHEN and CDR2 SYDVKM. This CDR3 region has 15 residues. V was clipped by 5 bases and J by 3 bases, with 14 bases between them. The chain's CDR3 is CASSPFWGGKNIQYF. In DNA form, the CDR3 reads TGTGCCAGCAGTCCTTTTTGGGGTGGCAAAAACATTCAGTACTTC. The full variable domain, its missing parts supplied by reference TRBV28 and TRBJ2-4, is DVKVTQSSRYLVKRTGEKVFLECVQDMDHENMFWYRQDPGLGLRLIYFSYDVKMKEKGDIPEGYSVSREKKERFSLILESASTNQTSMYLCASSPFWGGKNIQYFGAGTRLSVL.

V and J are TRBV6-1 and TRBJ1-1; D gene uncertain. Germline-derived CDR1 and CDR2 are MNHNS and SASEGT. The V and J ends lost 4 bases and 0 bases respectively, with 3 bases between them. The CDR3 is made up of 12 amino acids. The CDR3 DNA reads TGTGCCAGCAGTGTAATGAACACTGAAGCTTTCTTT. Its translation is CASSVMNTEAFF.

The chain joins TRBV4-1 to TRBJ1-5; D unclear. The germline V gene encodes CDR1 MGHRA and CDR2 YSYEKL. This CDR3 spans 16 amino acids. Deletions cut 0 bases from V and 1 base from J, with 10 bases between. The CDR3 nucleotides are TGCGCCAGCAGCCAAGATCAGGTGAGGAGCAATCAGCCCCAGCATTTT. The encoded protein is CASSQDQVRSNQPQHF.

The chain combines TRBV2 with TRBJ2-1; D is perhaps TRBD2 (5 bases). The germline V gene encodes CDR1 SNHLY and CDR2 FYNNEI. The V end was cut by 4 bases, the J end by 3 bases, with 10 bases between. The CDR3 has 14 residues. The CDR3 loop is CASSGEGFYNEQFF. The CDR3 nucleotides read TGTGCCAGCAGTGGCGAGGGATTCTACAATGAGCAGTTCTTC.

J is TRBJ2-4 and V is TRBV18, with 12 bases that match TRBD2. The ends lost 0 bases at V and 3 bases at J; junction bases unmatched: 3. The CDR3 is 17 residues long. From germline, CDR1 is KGHSH and CDR2 LQKENI. CDR3 in DNA: TGTGCCAGCTCACCACCAGGACTAGCGGGAAACAAAAACATTCAGTACTTC. This encodes CASSPPGLAGNKNIQYF.

This clone is medium-sized by share. V is TRBV25-1 and J is TRBJ2-1; 9 bases match TRBD2. The ends lost 4 bases at V and 8 bases at J; junction bases unmatched: 12. This CDR3 is 16 amino acids long. The germline V gene encodes CDR1 MGHDK and CDR2 SYGVNS. The CDR3 spells CASSGTAGLAKDEQFF. DNA of the CDR3: TGTGCCAGCAGTGGAACAGCGGGACTAGCTAAAGATGAGCAGTTCTTC. Full variable domain (remainder filled in from reference TRBV25-1 and TRBJ2-1): EADIYQTPRYLVIGTGKKITLECSQTMGHDKMYWYQQDPGMELHLIHYSYGVNSTEKGDLSSESTVSRIRTEHFPLTLESARPSHTSQYLCASSGTAGLAKDEQFFGPGTRLTVL.